These 28 T cell receptor beta chains were sequenced from one sample in a study of PD-L1 blockade in urothelial cancer. Generated by immunoSEQ multiplex PCR, the TCRdb table keeps only in-frame clones and is missing some. The data contain 30,000 or so clones, more than 65% of them seen just once; the ten biggest clones take up more than 30%. Source: PBMCs, taken around atezolizumab (anti-PD-L1) treatment. These receptors all stem from a man between 60 and 75 years old with urothelial cancer.

This chain connects TRBV10-2 to TRBJ2-3, with D possibly TRBD2 on 6 matching bases. There are 17 residues in the CDR3. The germline CDR1 and CDR2 sequences are WSHSY and SAAADI. Trimming removed 0 bases at V and 5 bases at J, with 18 bases between. The DNA for the CDR3 is TGCGCCAGCAGTGAGTCGGGGCTCCGTGGAGGGGTAGATACGCAGTATTTT. The encoded protein is CASSESGLRGGVDTQYF.

The V and J genes are TRBV7-9 and TRBJ1-5, with TRBD1 matching over 7 bases. Trimming took 7 bases from V and 6 from J; bases not matched to a gene: 9. Germline V gene lookup returns CDR1 SEHNR and CDR2 FQNEAQ (reference sequence). The CDR3 totals 14 residues. CDR3 coding DNA: TGTGCCAGCACCAGCGACAGGGACAGTCAGCCCCAGCATTTT. As protein: CASTSDRDSQPQHF.

The rearrangement uses TRBV2 and TRBJ1-5; a possible D gene is TRBD1 (5 bases). Germline V gene lookup returns CDR1 SNHLY and CDR2 FYNNEI. The CDR3 consists of 17 residues. V gave up 0 bases and J gave up 4 bases, with 16 bases separating them. CDR3 sequence: CASSEAAGTWANQPQHF. The DNA for the CDR3 is TGTGCCAGCAGTGAAGCGGCGGGGACGTGGGCGAATCAGCCCCAGCATTTT.

This chain links TRBV19 with TRBJ2-7; TRBD1 matches 7 bases. Germline CDR1 and CDR2: LNHDA and SQIVND (reference sequence). The CDR3 totals 13 residues. With 5 bases clipped from V and 4 bases from J, the junction kept 5 bases outside the gene matches. CDR3 sequence (DNA): TGTGCCAGTAGTCGACAGGGTTCGTACGAGCAGTACTTC. It yields the protein CASSRQGSYEQYF.

In DNA form, the CDR3 reads TGTGCCAGCAGCTTGGGGCCAACCGCGAACACCGGGGAGCTGTTTTTT. Its translation: CASSLGPTANTGELFF. The chain links TRBV5-5 to TRBJ2-2; no definite D call. The CDR3 loop spans 16 amino acids. In germline, CDR1 is SGHKS, CDR2 YYEKEE (reference sequence). Trimming shortened V by 0 bases and J by 0 bases, and 9 bases separated the two germline ends.

The genes are TRBV5-1 and TRBJ2-1, with TRBD1 matching over 7 bases. CDR1 and CDR2 (germline): SGHRS, YFSETQ. The CDR3 totals 15 residues. Trimming cost V 9 bases and J 5 bases; bases outside gene matches: 14. The CDR3 loop reads CATNGFRQGNNEQFF. The CDR3 DNA reads TGCGCCACCAATGGTTTCCGACAGGGCAACAATGAGCAGTTCTTC.

The V and J genes are TRBV9 and TRBJ1-5; TRBD1 might be the D (6 bases). Trimming pared 0 bases from V and 3 bases from J, leaving 10 bases between. The CDR3 consists of 15 residues. Germline assignment: CDR1 SGDLS and CDR2 YYNGEE. The CDR3 here is CASSVDGQYNQPQHF. For the CDR3, the DNA is TGTGCCAGCAGCGTAGACGGACAGTACAATCAGCCCCAGCATTTT.

This clone appeared once. V and J are TRBV5-1 and TRBJ2-3; TRBD2 aligns across 9 bases. CDR1 and CDR2 from the germline V gene are SGHRS and YFSETQ. The V segment lost 4 bases and the J segment 4 bases; nucleotides outside the gene matches: 10. There are 16 residues in the CDR3. CDR3 in DNA: TGCGCCAGCAGCAGGGGGCTAGCGGGAATGGCAGATACGCAGTATTTT. Translating gives CASSRGLAGMADTQYF.

CDR3 bases: TGTGCCAGCAGTTACCATCTTGACAGCTCCTACGAGCAGTACTTC. Translated, it gives CASSYHLDSSYEQYF. The chain employs TRBV6-6 and TRBJ2-7, with D perhaps TRBD1 (5 bases). Germline CDR1 and CDR2: MNHNY and SVGAGI (reference sequence). V gave up 2 bases and J gave up 0 bases, with 11 bases separating them. The CDR3 consists of 15 residues.

In its sample, this clone was seen a few times. The gene calls are TRBV7-2 and TRBJ2-7; 7 nucleotides line up with TRBD2. This CDR3 is 17 amino acids long. Germline V lookup: CDR1 SGHTA, CDR2 FQGNSA. The V gene end was trimmed by 1 base and the J gene end by 3 bases; junction bases not matched to a gene: 12. The CDR3 is CASSLGLRDGGNYEQYF. CDR3 coding DNA: TGTGCCAGCAGCTTAGGTCTCCGGGACGGGGGGAACTACGAGCAGTACTTC.

This clone was detected only once. CDR3 nucleotide sequence: TGCGCCAGCAGCCCCAGCGGGCAGGGTAGAGGCGAGCAGTACTTC. Protein product: CASSPSGQGRGEQYF. J is TRBJ2-7 and V is TRBV4-1; possibly TRBD2 for D (6 bases). The CDR3 is made up of 15 amino acids. Germline V CDR1 and CDR2: MGHRA, YSYEKL. V lost 4 bases to trimming and J lost 6 bases, with 19 bases between them.

The chain recombines TRBV7-2 with TRBJ2-7; D might be TRBD1 (6 bases). CDR1 SGHTA and CDR2 FQGNSA come from the germline V gene. Trimming cost V 5 bases and J 2 bases, with 7 bases left between them. The CDR3 loop spans 12 amino acids. This CDR3 reads CASSTGTYEQYF. DNA for the CDR3: TGTGCCAGCAGCACAGGGACCTACGAGCAGTACTTC.

The V call is TRBV5-1, the J call TRBJ2-2; the D is unclear. V was cut by 4 bases and J by 1 base, with 11 bases left in between. Germline V CDR1 and CDR2: SGHRS, YFSETQ. The CDR3 is 15 residues long. CDR3 bases: TGCGCCAGCAGCGAGGCGGCCAGGAACACCGGGGAGCTGTTTTTT. Its protein is CASSEAARNTGELFF.

The CDR3 nucleotides read TGTGCCAGCAGGACAGGACAAGGCACAGATACGCAGTATTTT. Translated: CASRTGQGTDTQYF. The chain uses TRBV27 and TRBJ2-3, with D possibly being TRBD1 (6 bases). Trimming left V 6 bases short and J 1 base short, with 11 bases between. Germline values: CDR1 MNHEY, CDR2 SMNVEV (reference sequence). The CDR3 is 14 amino acids.

V and J are TRBV7-2 and TRBJ1-5; D is ambiguous. CDR1 and CDR2 from the germline V gene are SGHTA and FQGNSA. Trimming left V 6 bases short and J 1 base short, with 10 bases between. The CDR3 has 14 amino acids. In DNA, the CDR3 is TGTGCCAGCAGTTCGAAGAGGAGCAATCAGCCCCAGCATTTT. Its translation is CASSSKRSNQPQHF.

This clone came up once. The chain carries TRBV7-9 and TRBJ2-5; possibly TRBD1 for D (6 bases). The CDR3 consists of 13 residues. CDR1 SEHNR and CDR2 FQNEAQ come from the germline V gene (reference sequence). The V gene lost 7 bases and the J gene lost 4 bases, with 13 bases spanning the gap. CDR3 coding DNA: TGTGCCAGCACCTGGACAGTTCGAGAGACCCAGTACTTC. Translated: CASTWTVRETQYF. The full variable domain, with the rest looked up from reference TRBV7-9 and TRBJ2-5, is DTGVSQNPRHKITKRGQNVTFRCDPISEHNRLYWYRQTLGQGPEFLTYFQNEAQLEKSRLLSDRFSAERPKGSFSTLEIQRTEQGDSAMYLCASTWTVRETQYFGPGTRLLVL.

The genes are TRBV6-4 and TRBJ1-6; 8 bases map to TRBD1. Losses at the gene ends were 6 bases for V and 5 bases for J; bases not matched to a gene: 0. In germline, CDR1 is MRHNA, CDR2 SNTAGT. There are 13 residues in the CDR3. The CDR3 DNA sequence: TGTGCCAGCAGGACAGGGGATAATTCACCCCTCCACTTT. It yields the protein CASRTGDNSPLHF.

This clone has a single count. The chain recombines TRBV6-5 with TRBJ1-5; D is undetermined. V dropped 6 bases and J dropped 0 bases, with 6 bases sitting between them. The CDR3 contains 13 residues. CDR1 and CDR2 from the germline V gene are MNHEY and SVGAGI. CDR3 DNA sequence: TGTGCCAGCAGCCCCAGTAGCAATCAGCCCCAGCATTTT. Protein product: CASSPSSNQPQHF.

Comment on this clone: A junction boundary mismatches the germline segment, possibly from a read error. This chain links TRBV2 with TRBJ1-4; 8 bases line up with TRBD1. CDR1 is SNHLY and CDR2 is FYNNEI in the germline V gene. This CDR3 spans 13 amino acids. The CDR3 coding sequence is TGTGCCAGCAGGGAAGGACAGGGTCAAAAACTGTTTTTT. Translated: CASREGQGQKLFF.

The genes are TRBV29-1 and TRBJ2-7; possible D gene TRBD2, 7 bases. The CDR3 loop spans 13 amino acids. With 7 bases removed from V and 6 bases from J, the gap between germline ends came to 19 bases. Germline assignment: CDR1 SQVTM and CDR2 ANQGSEA. CDR3 amino acids: CSAAGASVGEQYF. The DNA of the CDR3 is TGCAGCGCTGCGGGGGCTAGCGTAGGCGAGCAGTACTTC.

The chain uses TRBV6-5 and TRBJ1-1; D might be TRBD1 (5 bases). The germline CDR1 and CDR2 sequences are MNHEY and SVGAGI. The CDR3 is 12 amino acids. Trimming removed 2 bases from V and 8 bases from J, with 9 bases in between. The CDR3 DNA is TGTGCCAGCAGTTACAGGGGCCGGGAAGCTTTCTTT. Protein product: CASSYRGREAFF.

The chain employs TRBV6-5 and TRBJ2-1; no reliable D call. Trimming stripped 8 bases from V and 7 bases from J, with 12 bases between. CDR3 size: 12 residues. Germline-derived CDR1 and CDR2 are MNHEY and SVGAGI. CDR3 in DNA: TGTGCCAGCGGCACCCTTATAAATGAGCAGTTCTTC. Encoded protein: CASGTLINEQFF.

In DNA, the CDR3 is TGTGCCAGCAGCGTAGAACTAGCGGGGAGCTACAATGAGCAGTTCTTC. Its translation is CASSVELAGSYNEQFF. The chain combines TRBV9 with TRBJ2-1; 10 bases map to TRBD2. Germline V gene data show CDR1 as SGDLS and CDR2 as YYNGEE. With 0 bases clipped from V and 3 bases from J, the junction kept 3 bases outside the gene matches. The CDR3 covers 16 residues. Drawing the rest from reference TRBV9 and TRBJ2-1, the complete variable domain is DSGVTQTPKHLITATGQRVTLRCSPRSGDLSVYWYQQSLDQGLQFLIQYYNGEERAKGNILERFSAQQFPDLHSELNLSSLELGDSALYFCASSVELAGSYNEQFFGPGTRLTVL.

The rearrangement links TRBV7-9 to TRBJ1-2; D remains ambiguous. Trimming took 5 bases from V and 8 from J, leaving 12 bases between them. This CDR3 region has 12 residues. Germline V lookup: CDR1 SEHNR, CDR2 FQNEAQ (reference sequence). In nucleotides, the CDR3 is TGTGCCAGCAGCCCTCTTACCGGGGGCTACACCTTC. Protein sequence: CASSPLTGGYTF.

The V and J genes are TRBV5-6 and TRBJ2-7, with a weak D call TRBD2 (6 bases). Looked up from germline, CDR1 is SGHDT and CDR2 is YYEEEE. The ends were cut back, 4 bases at V and 4 bases at J, with 12 bases in the middle. The CDR3 loop spans 13 amino acids. The CDR3 loop is CASSHSGGYEQYF. The CDR3 coding sequence is TGTGCCAGCAGCCACTCCGGAGGGTACGAGCAGTACTTC.

This sequence joins TRBV19 and TRBJ1-1, with a tentative D call TRBD1 (5 bases). V lost 6 bases and J 2 bases, leaving 10 bases between the germline ends. The CDR3 is 13 amino acids. Per the germline V gene, CDR1 is LNHDA and CDR2 is SQIVND (reference sequence). The CDR3 DNA is TGTGCCAGTAGAAGACAGACAAACACTGAAGCTTTCTTT. Its translation: CASRRQTNTEAFF.

The rearrangement joins TRBV19 to TRBJ2-5; TRBD1 matches at 8 bases. The length of the CDR3 is 15 residues. Per germline, CDR1 LNHDA and CDR2 SQIVND (reference sequence). V trimming: 3 bases; J trimming: 1 base; junction bases outside the gene matches: 4. The CDR3 nucleotides read TGTGCCAGTAGTATCGGACAGGGATTCCAAGAGACCCAGTACTTC. Its protein product is CASSIGQGFQETQYF. Full variable domain (rest looked up from reference TRBV19 and TRBJ2-5): DGGITQSPKYLFRKEGQNVTLSCEQNLNHDAMYWYRQDPGQGLRLIYYSQIVNDFQKGDIAEGYSVSREKKESFPLTVTSAQKNPTAFYLCASSIGQGFQETQYFGPGTRLLVL.

This chain uses TRBV4-1 with TRBJ1-3; 7 bases agree with TRBD1. Germline V CDR1 and CDR2: MGHRA, YSYEKL. J lost 2 bases, V lost 3 bases, and 10 bases had no gene match. The CDR3 has 17 residues. Written as DNA, the CDR3 is TGCGCCAGCAGCCAGCCGCTTCAGGGGGAGGCTGGAAACACCATATATTTT. It specifies CASSQPLQGEAGNTIYF.